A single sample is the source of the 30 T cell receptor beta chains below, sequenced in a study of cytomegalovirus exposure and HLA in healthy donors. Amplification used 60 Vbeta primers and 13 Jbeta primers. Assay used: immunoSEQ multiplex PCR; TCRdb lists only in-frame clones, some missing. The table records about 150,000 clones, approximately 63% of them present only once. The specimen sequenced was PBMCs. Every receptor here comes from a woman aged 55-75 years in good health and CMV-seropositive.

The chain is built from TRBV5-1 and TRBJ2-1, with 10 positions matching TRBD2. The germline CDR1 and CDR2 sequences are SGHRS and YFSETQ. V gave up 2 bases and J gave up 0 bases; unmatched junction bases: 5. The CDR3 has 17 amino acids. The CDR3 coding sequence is TGCGCCAGCAGCTTAGGACTAGCGGTTAGCTCCTACAATGAGCAGTTCTTC. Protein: CASSLGLAVSSYNEQFF.

CDR3: CASSVEARGNGNTIYF. The CDR3 nucleotides are TGTGCCAGCAGCGTAGAAGCCAGGGGGAATGGAAACACCATATATTTT. V is TRBV9 and J is TRBJ1-3; TRBD1 matches at 7 bases. CDR3 length: 16 residues. Germline values: CDR1 SGDLS, CDR2 YYNGEE. Losses at the gene ends were 0 bases for V and 3 bases for J; bases not matched to a gene: 6.

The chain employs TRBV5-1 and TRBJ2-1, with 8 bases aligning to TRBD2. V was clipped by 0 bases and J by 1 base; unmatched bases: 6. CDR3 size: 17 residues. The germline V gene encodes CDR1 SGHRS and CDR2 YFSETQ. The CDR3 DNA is TGCGCCAGCAGCTTGGGTGCTAGCGGGCTATCCTACAATGAGCAGTTCTTC. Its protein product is CASSLGASGLSYNEQFF.

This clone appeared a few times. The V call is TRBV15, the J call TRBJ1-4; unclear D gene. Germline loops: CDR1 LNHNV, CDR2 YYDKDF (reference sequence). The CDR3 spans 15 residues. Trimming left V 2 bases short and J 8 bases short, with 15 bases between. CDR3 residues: CATSRRSGVGEKLFF. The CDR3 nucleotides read TGTGCCACCAGCAGAAGAAGCGGGGTCGGAGAAAAACTGTTTTTT. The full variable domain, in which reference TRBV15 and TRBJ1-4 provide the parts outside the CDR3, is DAMVIQNPRYQVTQFGKPVTLSCSQTLNHNVMYWYQQKSSQAPKLLFHYYDKDFNNEADTPDNFQSRRPNTSFCFLDIRSPGLGDTAMYLCATSRRSGVGEKLFFGSGTQLSVL.

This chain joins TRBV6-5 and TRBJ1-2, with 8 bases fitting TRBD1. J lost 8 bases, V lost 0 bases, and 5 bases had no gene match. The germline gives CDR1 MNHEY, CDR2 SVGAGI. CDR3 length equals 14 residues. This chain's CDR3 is CASSYSPGGAGYTF. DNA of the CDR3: TGTGCCAGCAGTTACTCACCAGGGGGCGCGGGCTACACCTTC.

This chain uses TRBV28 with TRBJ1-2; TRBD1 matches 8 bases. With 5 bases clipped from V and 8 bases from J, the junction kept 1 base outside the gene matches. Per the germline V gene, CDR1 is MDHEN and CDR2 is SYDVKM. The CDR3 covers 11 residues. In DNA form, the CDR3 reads TGTGCCAGCAGTGGACAGGGAGGCTACACCTTC. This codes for CASSGQGGYTF.

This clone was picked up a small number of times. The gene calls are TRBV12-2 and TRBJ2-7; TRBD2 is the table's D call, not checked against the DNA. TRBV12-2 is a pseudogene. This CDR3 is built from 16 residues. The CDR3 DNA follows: TGTGCAAGTCGCAAAGAAGCGGCGGGAGTAGGGTACGAGCAGTACTTC. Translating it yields CASRKEAAGVGYEQYF.

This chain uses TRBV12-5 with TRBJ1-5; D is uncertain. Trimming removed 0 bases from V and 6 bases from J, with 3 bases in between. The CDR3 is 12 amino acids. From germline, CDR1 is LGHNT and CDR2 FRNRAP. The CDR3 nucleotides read TGTGCTAGTGGTTTGGTGCGTCAGCCCCAGCATTTT. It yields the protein CASGLVRQPQHF. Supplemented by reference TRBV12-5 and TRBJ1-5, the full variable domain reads DARVTQTPRHKVTEMGQEVTMRCQPILGHNTVFWYRQTMMQGLELLAYFRNRAPLDDSGMPKDRFSAEMPDATLATLKIQPSEPRDSAVYFCASGLVRQPQHFGDGTRLSIL.

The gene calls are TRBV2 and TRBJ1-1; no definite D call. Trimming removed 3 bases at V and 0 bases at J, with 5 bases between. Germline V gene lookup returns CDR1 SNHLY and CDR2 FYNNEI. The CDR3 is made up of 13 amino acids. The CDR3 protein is CASSELMNTEAFF. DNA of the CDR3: TGTGCCAGCAGTGAGTTAATGAACACTGAAGCTTTCTTT.

Here the CDR3 reads CASSDWAGGFQPQHF. CDR3 DNA sequence: TGTGCCAGCAGTGACTGGGCAGGGGGGTTTCAGCCCCAGCATTTT. The chain recombines TRBV6-1 with TRBJ1-5; 7 nucleotides match TRBD1. This CDR3 contains 15 residues. J lost 6 bases, V lost 3 bases, and 8 bases had no gene match. Looked up from germline, CDR1 is MNHNS and CDR2 is SASEGT.

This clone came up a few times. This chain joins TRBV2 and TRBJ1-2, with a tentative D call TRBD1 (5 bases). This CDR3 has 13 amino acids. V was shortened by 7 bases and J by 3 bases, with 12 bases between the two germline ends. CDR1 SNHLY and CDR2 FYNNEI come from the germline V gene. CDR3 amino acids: CASTPTEYYGYTF. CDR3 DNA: TGTGCCAGCACCCCGACAGAGTACTATGGCTACACCTTC. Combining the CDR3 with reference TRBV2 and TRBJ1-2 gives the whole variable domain EPEVTQTPSHQVTQMGQEVILRCVPISNHLYFYWYRQILGQKVEFLVSFYNNEISEKSEIFDDQFSVERPDGSNFTLKIRSTKLEDSAMYFCASTPTEYYGYTFGSGTRLTVV.

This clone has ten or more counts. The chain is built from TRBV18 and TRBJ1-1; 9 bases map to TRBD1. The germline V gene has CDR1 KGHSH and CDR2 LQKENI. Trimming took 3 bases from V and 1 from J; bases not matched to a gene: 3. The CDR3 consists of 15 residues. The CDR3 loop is CASSPGQGKNTEAFF. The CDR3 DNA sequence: TGTGCCAGCTCACCGGGACAGGGTAAGAACACTGAAGCTTTCTTT.

The CDR3 reads CASSLEGRETQYF. CDR3 DNA sequence: TGTGCCAGCAGCTTAGAGGGGAGGGAGACCCAGTACTTC. This chain uses TRBV11-2 with TRBJ2-5; D is possibly TRBD2 (6 bases). The CDR3 covers 13 residues. The germline V gene has CDR1 SGHAT and CDR2 FQNNGV. V lost 0 bases and J 5 bases, leaving 7 bases between the germline ends.

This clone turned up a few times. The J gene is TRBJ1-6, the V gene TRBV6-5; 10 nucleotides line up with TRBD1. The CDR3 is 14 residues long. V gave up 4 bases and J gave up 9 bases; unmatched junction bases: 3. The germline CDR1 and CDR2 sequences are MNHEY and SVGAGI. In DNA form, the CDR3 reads TGTGCCAGCAGTTTGGACAGGGGGGGTTCACCCCTCCACTTT. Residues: CASSLDRGGSPLHF.

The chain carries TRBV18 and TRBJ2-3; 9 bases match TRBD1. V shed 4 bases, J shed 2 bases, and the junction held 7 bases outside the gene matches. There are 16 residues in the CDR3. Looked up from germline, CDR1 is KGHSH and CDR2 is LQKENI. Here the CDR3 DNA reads TGTGCCAGCTCACGCACCGGGACAGGGAACACAGATACGCAGTATTTT. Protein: CASSRTGTGNTDTQYF.

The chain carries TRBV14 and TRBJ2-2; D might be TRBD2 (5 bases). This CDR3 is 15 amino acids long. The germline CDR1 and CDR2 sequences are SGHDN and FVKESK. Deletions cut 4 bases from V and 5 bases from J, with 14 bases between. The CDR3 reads CASSRSPRGTGELFF. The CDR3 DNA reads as TGTGCCAGCAGCCGTTCGCCCCGGGGAACCGGGGAGCTGTTTTTT.

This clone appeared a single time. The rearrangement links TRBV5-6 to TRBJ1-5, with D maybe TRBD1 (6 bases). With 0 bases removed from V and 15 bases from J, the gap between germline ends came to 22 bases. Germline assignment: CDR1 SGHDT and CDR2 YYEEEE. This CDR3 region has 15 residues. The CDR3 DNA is TGTGCCAGCAGCTTGGGGACGGGGAGCTCGGGGGGCAGGCATTTT. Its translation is CASSLGTGSSGGRHF. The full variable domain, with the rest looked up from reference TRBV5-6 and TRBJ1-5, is DAGVTQSPTHLIKTRGQQVTLRCSPKSGHDTVSWYQQALGQGPQFIFQYYEEEERQRGNFPDRFSGHQFPNYSSELNVNALLLGDSALYLCASSLGTGSSGGRHFGDGTRLSIL.

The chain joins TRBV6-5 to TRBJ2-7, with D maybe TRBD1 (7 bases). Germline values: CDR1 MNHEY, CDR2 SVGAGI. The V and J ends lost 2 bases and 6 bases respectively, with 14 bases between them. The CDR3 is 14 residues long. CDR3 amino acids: CASSYDREVFEQYF. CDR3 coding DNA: TGTGCCAGCAGTTACGACAGGGAGGTTTTCGAGCAGTACTTC.

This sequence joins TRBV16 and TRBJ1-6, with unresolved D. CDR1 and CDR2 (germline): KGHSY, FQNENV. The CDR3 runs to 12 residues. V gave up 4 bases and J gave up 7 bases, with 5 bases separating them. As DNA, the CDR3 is TGTGCCAGCAGCCCAGGAAATTCACCCCTCCACTTT. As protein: CASSPGNSPLHF.

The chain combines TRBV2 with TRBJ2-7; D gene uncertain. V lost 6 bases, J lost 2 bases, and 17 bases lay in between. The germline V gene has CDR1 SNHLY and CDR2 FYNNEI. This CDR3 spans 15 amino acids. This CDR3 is CASRDQVGGAYEQYF. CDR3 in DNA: TGTGCCAGCAGGGATCAGGTGGGTGGCGCCTACGAGCAGTACTTC.

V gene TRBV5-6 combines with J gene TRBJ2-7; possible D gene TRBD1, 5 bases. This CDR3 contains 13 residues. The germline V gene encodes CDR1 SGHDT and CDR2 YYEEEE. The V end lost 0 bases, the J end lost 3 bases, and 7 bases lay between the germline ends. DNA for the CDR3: TGTGCCAGCAGCTTGGGACAGCACTACGAGCAGTACTTC. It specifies CASSLGQHYEQYF.

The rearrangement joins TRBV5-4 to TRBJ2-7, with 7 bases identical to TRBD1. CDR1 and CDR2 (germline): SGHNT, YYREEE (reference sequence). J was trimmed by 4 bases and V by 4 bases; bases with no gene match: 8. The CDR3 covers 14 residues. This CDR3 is CASSTAGTEYEQYF. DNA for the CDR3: TGTGCCAGCAGCACTGCCGGGACAGAGTACGAGCAGTACTTC.

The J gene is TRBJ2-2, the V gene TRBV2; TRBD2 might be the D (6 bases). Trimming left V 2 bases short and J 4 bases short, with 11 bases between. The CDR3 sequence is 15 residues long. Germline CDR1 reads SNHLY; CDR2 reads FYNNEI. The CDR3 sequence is CASSEFQGLTGELFF. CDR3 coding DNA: TGTGCCAGCAGTGAATTCCAGGGACTCACCGGGGAGCTGTTTTTT.

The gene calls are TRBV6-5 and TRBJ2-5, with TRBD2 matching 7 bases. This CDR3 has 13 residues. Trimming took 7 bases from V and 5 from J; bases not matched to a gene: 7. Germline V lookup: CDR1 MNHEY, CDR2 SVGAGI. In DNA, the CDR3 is TGTGCCAGCACCCCGGGGGGAGCGGAGACCCAGTACTTC. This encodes CASTPGGAETQYF.

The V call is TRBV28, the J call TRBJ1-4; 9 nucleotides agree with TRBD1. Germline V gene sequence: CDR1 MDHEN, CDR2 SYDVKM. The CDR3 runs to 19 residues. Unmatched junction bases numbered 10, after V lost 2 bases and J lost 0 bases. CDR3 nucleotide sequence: TGTGCCAGCAGTTTACCCGAGGGTCGACAGGGGGCAACTAATGAAAAACTGTTTTTT. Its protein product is CASSLPEGRQGATNEKLFF. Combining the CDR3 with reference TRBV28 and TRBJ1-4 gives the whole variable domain DVKVTQSSRYLVKRTGEKVFLECVQDMDHENMFWYRQDPGLGLRLIYFSYDVKMKEKGDIPEGYSVSREKKERFSLILESASTNQTSMYLCASSLPEGRQGATNEKLFFGSGTQLSVL.

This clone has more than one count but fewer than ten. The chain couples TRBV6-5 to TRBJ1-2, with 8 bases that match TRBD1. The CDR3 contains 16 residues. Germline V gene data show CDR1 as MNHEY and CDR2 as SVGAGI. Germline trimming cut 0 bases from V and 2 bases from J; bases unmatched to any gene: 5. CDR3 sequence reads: CASSYSGTGRNYGYTF. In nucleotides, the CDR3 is TGTGCCAGCAGTTACTCAGGGACAGGAAGAAACTATGGCTACACCTTC.

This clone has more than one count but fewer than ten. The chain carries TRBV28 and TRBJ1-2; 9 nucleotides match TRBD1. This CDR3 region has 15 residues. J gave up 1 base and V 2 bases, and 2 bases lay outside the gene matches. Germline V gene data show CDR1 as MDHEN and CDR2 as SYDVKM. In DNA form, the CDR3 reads TGTGCCAGCAGTTTAACAGGGGGCTATAACTATGGCTACACCTTC. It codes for CASSLTGGYNYGYTF.

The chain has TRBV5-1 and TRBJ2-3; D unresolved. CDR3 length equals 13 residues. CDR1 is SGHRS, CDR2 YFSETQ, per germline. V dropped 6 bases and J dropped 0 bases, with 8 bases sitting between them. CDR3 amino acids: CASNRRSTDTQYF. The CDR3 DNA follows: TGCGCCAGCAATCGGAGAAGCACAGATACGCAGTATTTT.

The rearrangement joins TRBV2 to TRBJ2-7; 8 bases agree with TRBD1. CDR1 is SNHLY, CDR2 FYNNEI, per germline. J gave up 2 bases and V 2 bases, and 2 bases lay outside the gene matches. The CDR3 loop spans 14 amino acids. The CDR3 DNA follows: TGTGCCAGCAGTGAACAGGGGGCTCCCTACGAGCAGTACTTC. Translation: CASSEQGAPYEQYF. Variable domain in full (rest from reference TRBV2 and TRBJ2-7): EPEVTQTPSHQVTQMGQEVILRCVPISNHLYFYWYRQILGQKVEFLVSFYNNEISEKSEIFDDQFSVERPDGSNFTLKIRSTKLEDSAMYFCASSEQGAPYEQYFGPGTRLTVT.

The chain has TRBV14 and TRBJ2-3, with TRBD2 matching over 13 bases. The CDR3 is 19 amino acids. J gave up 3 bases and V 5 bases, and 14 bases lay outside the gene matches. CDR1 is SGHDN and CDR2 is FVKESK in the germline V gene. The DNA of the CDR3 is TGTGCCAGCAGCGCGGGACTAGCGGGGCTTCGGGGGTTTACAGATACGCAGTATTTT. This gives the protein CASSAGLAGLRGFTDTQYF.